Below are 10 T cell receptor beta chains sequenced from a single sample in a study of T cells in Graves' hyperthyroidism and ophthalmopathy. The CDR3 regions of TCR beta were amplified from RNA transcripts. A first-round RT-PCR of the TCR CDR3 used the HTBI primer set. MiXCR, run by TCRdb on the multiplex PCR reads, gives a single entry per CDR3 protein. This table has approximately 610,000 distinct CDR3 sequences, approximately 16% appearing once. Sequencing was performed on blood. All receptors derive from a woman aged 18-30 years with Graves' hyperthyroidism.

In its sample, this clonotype was seen many times. The chain is built from TRBV7-3 and TRBJ2-3; no reliable D call. V was shortened by 1 base and J by 2 bases, with 7 bases between the two germline ends. This CDR3 contains 14 residues. Germline values: CDR1 SGHTA, CDR2 FQGTGA. The CDR3 DNA reads TGTGCCAGCAGCTTAAGGGCTGTCACAGATACGCAGTATTTT. This translates into CASSLRAVTDTQYF.

The chain couples TRBV5-1 to TRBJ2-1; D possibly matches TRBD1 or TRBD2 (5 bases each). Per germline, CDR1 SGHRS and CDR2 YFSETQ. Trimming removed 0 bases from V and 6 bases from J, with 13 bases in between. There are 15 residues in the CDR3. CDR3: CASSLDYNGGNEQFF. As DNA, the CDR3 is TGCGCCAGCAGCTTGGATTACAATGGGGGCAATGAGCAGTTCTTC. Combining the CDR3 with reference TRBV5-1 and TRBJ2-1 gives the whole variable domain KAGVTQTPRYLIKTRGQQVTLSCSPISGHRSVSWYQQTPGQGLQFLFEYFSETQRNKGNFPGRFSGRQFSNSRSEMNVSTLELGDSALYLCASSLDYNGGNEQFFGPGTRLTVL.

This clonotype came up many times. This rearrangement joins TRBV6-1 to TRBJ2-3; 9 bases align to TRBD1. This CDR3 region has 22 residues. The germline V gene has CDR1 MNHNS and CDR2 SASEGT. The V gene end was trimmed by 3 bases and the J gene end by 0 bases; junction bases not matched to a gene: 22. CDR3 DNA: TGTGCCAGCAGTGAGGTCTCACCGGGACAGGGTTTTTCACCTCCTAGCACAGATACGCAGTATTTT. Its translation is CASSEVSPGQGFSPPSTDTQYF.

The V call is TRBV7-2, the J call TRBJ2-2; D is unresolved. Germline V lookup: CDR1 SGHTA, CDR2 FQGNSA. V lost 6 bases, J lost 4 bases, and 12 bases lay in between. CDR3 length: 14 amino acids. CDR3 sequence reads: CASSPNPATGELFF. The CDR3 nucleotides are TGTGCCAGCAGTCCAAACCCGGCCACCGGGGAGCTGTTTTTT.

This clonotype was seen only a few times. The CDR3 spells CASSPGRPYEQYF. CDR3 nucleotide sequence: TGTGCCAGCAGCCCGGGACGACCGTACGAGCAGTACTTC. The chain combines TRBV14 with TRBJ2-7; D is possibly TRBD1 or TRBD2 (5 bases each). This CDR3 spans 13 amino acids. Germline V gives CDR1 SGHDN, CDR2 FVKESK. V lost 4 bases to trimming and J lost 4 bases, with 11 bases between them.

The chain has TRBV15 and TRBJ2-5; D may match TRBD1 or TRBD2 (6 bases each). The V gene lost 3 bases and the J gene lost 5 bases, with 13 bases spanning the gap. This CDR3 is built from 14 residues. Looked up from germline, CDR1 is LNHNV and CDR2 is YYDKDF (reference sequence). CDR3 sequence (DNA): TGTGCCACCAGCAGGGCCCTAGGGGGGGAGACCCAGTACTTC. It specifies CATSRALGGETQYF.

This clonotype appeared many times. V gene TRBV12-3 or TRBV12-4 combines with J gene TRBJ2-1; 7 positions agree with TRBD1. J lost 0 bases, V lost 5 bases, and 4 bases had no gene match. The CDR3 extends over 15 amino acids. Written as DNA, the CDR3 is TGTGCCAGCAGTCGAAACAGGGGCTCCTACAATGAGCAGTTCTTC. This gives the protein CASSRNRGSYNEQFF.

The chain joins TRBV18 to TRBJ1-2; D might be TRBD1 (5 bases). This CDR3 region has 13 residues. The germline gives CDR1 KGHSH, CDR2 LQKENI. Trimming shortened V by 5 bases and J by 4 bases, and 11 bases separated the two germline ends. CDR3 sequence reads: CASSATVIYGYTF. The CDR3 nucleotides read TGTGCCAGCTCAGCGACAGTTATCTATGGCTACACCTTC.

This clonotype was observed at least ten times. This rearrangement joins TRBV4-3 to TRBJ2-3; D perhaps matches TRBD1 (5 bases). The germline V gene has CDR1 LGHNA and CDR2 YSLEER. The CDR3 loop spans 15 amino acids. V lost 0 bases, J lost 1 base, and 8 bases lay in between. DNA of the CDR3: TGCGCCAGCAGCCAAGAGGAAGGGGGCACAGATACGCAGTATTTT. It codes for CASSQEEGGTDTQYF.

This clonotype was found a few times. The CDR3 nucleotides are TGTGCCACCAGTGATGGGGGACGTGCCTATGGCTACACCTTC. Translation gives CATSDGGRAYGYTF. This chain uses TRBV24-1 with TRBJ1-2; D might be TRBD1 (5 bases). This CDR3 contains 14 residues. The germline V gene has CDR1 KGHDR and CDR2 SFDVKD. The V end lost 3 bases, the J end lost 4 bases, and 11 bases lay between the germline ends.